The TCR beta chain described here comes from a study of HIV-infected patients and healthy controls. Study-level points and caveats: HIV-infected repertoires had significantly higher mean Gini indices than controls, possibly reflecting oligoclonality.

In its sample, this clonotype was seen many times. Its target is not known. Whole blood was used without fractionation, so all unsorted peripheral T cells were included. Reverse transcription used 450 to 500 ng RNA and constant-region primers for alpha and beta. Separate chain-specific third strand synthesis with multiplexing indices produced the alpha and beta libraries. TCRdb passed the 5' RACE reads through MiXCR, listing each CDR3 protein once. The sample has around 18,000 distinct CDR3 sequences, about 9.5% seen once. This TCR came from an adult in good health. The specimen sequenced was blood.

The chain's CDR3 is CASSPDRAEQYF. The CDR3 coding sequence is TGTGCCAGCAGCCCGGACAGAGCCGAGCAGTACTTC. The rearrangement links TRBV7-9 to TRBJ2-7; possibly TRBD1 for D (6 bases). Between the trimmed V and J ends, which lost 5 bases and 6 bases, there was a span of 11 bases. This CDR3 spans 12 amino acids. From germline, CDR1 is SEHNR and CDR2 FQNEAQ (reference sequence).